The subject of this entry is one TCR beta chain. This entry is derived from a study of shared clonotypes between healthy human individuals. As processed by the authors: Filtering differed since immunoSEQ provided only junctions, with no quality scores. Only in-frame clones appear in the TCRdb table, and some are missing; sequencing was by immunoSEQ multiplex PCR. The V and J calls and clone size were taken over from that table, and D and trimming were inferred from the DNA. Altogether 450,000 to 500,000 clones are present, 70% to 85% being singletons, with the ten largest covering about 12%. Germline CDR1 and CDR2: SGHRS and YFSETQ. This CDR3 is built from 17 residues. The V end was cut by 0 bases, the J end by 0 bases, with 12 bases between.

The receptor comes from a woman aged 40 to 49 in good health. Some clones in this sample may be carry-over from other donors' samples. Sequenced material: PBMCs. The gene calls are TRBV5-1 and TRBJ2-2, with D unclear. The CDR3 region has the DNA TGCGCCAGCAGCTTGGGACCGGCGTTCGCGAACACCGGGGAGCTGTTTTTT. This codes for CASSLGPAFANTGELFF.